Listed below are T cell receptor beta chains from one sample, sequenced in a study of human T cells and chemical hapten exposure. TCRdb re-analysed the RACE reads in MiXCR, keeping a single row per CDR3 protein. The table includes roughly 120,000 distinct CDR3 sequences, about 8.2% detected once. Input material: whole blood. All receptors derive from a male donor in good health. Some clones in this sample may be carry-over from other donors' samples. Both conserved end residues are trimmed from each CDR3. A D gene is named only where the DNA matches it firmly. Clone size, where shown, is once, few, many, or a class for clones that have expanded.

>TRBV19|13|-|TRBJ2-6|many
ASSNAGSGANVLT
>TRBV30|13|TRBD1|TRBJ1-1|many
AWRTGVGGDTEAF
>TRBV9|15|TRBD2|TRBJ2-7|-
ASSVAEAGGKPYEQY
>TRBV27|15|-|TRBJ2-6|many
ASTTTQGKSGANVLT
>TRBV28|13|-|TRBJ2-3|-
ASTPGAASTDTQY
>TRBV7-8|12|TRBD1|TRBJ1-1|many
ASTPLDRALEAF
>TRBV12-3/TRBV12-4|9|-|TRBJ2-1|-
ASSLRSEQF
>TRBV29-1|10|-|TRBJ2-2|many
SACRATGELF
>TRBV9|13|TRBD2|TRBJ2-3|few
ASSPPTSATDTQY
>TRBV2|12|TRBD1|TRBJ2-7|few
ASSADRVRYEQY
>TRBV5-5|13|-|TRBJ2-1|many
ASSPQGSSYNEQF
>TRBV3-1|13|TRBD2|TRBJ2-7|-
ASSQLPAGEYEQY
>TRBV10-3|11|-|TRBJ2-1|few
AIRDGSYNEQF
>TRBV20-1|12|-|TRBJ1-5|few
SARDSRVGQPQH
>TRBV20-1|12|TRBD1|TRBJ1-3|-
SAPDRGSGNTIY
>TRBV4-3|11|-|TRBJ2-5|few
ASSSTLERTQY
>TRBV27|15|-|TRBJ2-2|few
ASSLKDPLSNGGELF
>TRBV20-1|13|-|TRBJ2-1|-
SARSGDRGYNEQF
>TRBV7-2|12|-|TRBJ1-4|-
ASSPRQDNEKLF
>TRBV6-5|13|-|TRBJ1-2|many
ASSYDQGGRYGYT
>TRBV6-5|15|-|TRBJ2-7|many
ASRPNLSHRAPYEQY
>TRBV6-1|13|-|TRBJ1-1|few
ASSELDKMNTEAF
>TRBV20-1|10|-|TRBJ2-7|-
SAVVGSYEQY